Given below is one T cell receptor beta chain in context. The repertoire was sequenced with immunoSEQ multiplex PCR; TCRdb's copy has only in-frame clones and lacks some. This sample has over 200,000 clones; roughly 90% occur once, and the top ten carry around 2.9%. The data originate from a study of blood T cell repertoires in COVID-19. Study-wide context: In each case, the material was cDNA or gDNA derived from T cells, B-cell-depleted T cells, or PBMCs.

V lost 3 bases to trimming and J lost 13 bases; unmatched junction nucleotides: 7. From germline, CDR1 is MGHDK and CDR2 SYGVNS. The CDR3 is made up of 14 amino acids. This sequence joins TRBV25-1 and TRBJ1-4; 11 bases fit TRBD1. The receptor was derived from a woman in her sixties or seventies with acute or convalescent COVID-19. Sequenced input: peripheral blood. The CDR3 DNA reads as TGTGCCAGCAGTGATCGGGACAGGGGGAGGGGACTGTTTTTT. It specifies CASSDRDRGRGLFF.